The clone carrying this T cell receptor beta chain has more than one count but fewer than ten. The antigen is not known. Next came a second PCR, run for about 6 to 12 cycles, which used a sample-barcoded 5' primer along with a J-beta primer mix. TCRdb used MiXCR to reprocess the 5' RACE reads, holding one entry per CDR3 protein. The sample includes about 930,000 distinct CDR3 sequences, around 29% seen only once; the top ten take more than 8.5%. CDR3 size: 14 residues. Germline V CDR1 and CDR2: MNHEY, SMNVEV (reference sequence). The trim removed 6 bases at V and 8 bases at J, leaving 6 bases unmatched. The entry originates in a study of blood T cells in healthy people across ages. Regarding the study as a whole: More naive CD4+ cells and higher diversity marked long-lived donors relative to aged donors.

Extracted total RNA amounted to at least 5.5 micrograms for each sample. This same sample was also taken into another study, of T cells of mothers and their children. As that study records: The second PCR's M1S primer added sample barcodes and 2-4 random nucleotides. The shaping of TCR recombination output by thymic selection is similar in related and unrelated pairs.

The chain couples TRBV27 to TRBJ2-2, with 10 positions matching TRBD2. Sample: blood. The receptor was isolated from a woman aged 35 to 49 in good health. The CDR3 coding sequence is TGTGCCAGCAGGGCGGGACTAGCGATTGGGGAGCTGTTTTTT. It is translated as CASRAGLAIGELFF.